A selection of T cell receptor beta chains follows, all from one sample in a study of blood T cell repertoires in COVID-19. Profiled with immunoSEQ multiplex PCR; TCRdb holds only in-frame clones, not every one. The repertoire holds some 55,000 clones, with around 87% as singletons. What was sequenced was peripheral blood. These receptors all come from a man aged 60-69 years with acute or convalescent COVID-19. Each CDR3 is given with its conserved first and last residue. D genes are given only for firm matches. Only part of the rows carry a size: once, few, many, or a class if the clone is expanded.

>TRBD2|TRBJ2-7|TRBV6-2/TRBV6-3|.
TGTGCCAGCAGTCCGACTAGCGGGGCTTCCTACGAGCAGTACTTC
CASSPTSGASYEQYF
>.|TRBJ1-2|TRBV5-5|.
TGTGCCAGCAGCCCTGACAGCGCGGTTGGCTACACCTTC
CASSPDSAVGYTF
>TRBD1|TRBJ2-7|TRBV19|.
TGTGCCAGTAGTATAGCCCCACAGGGGACGGTGAGAGAGCAGTACTTC
CASSIAPQGTVREQYF
>TRBD1|TRBJ2-3|TRBV9|.
TGTGCCAGCAGCGAAGGGACAGGGCCCACAGATACGCAGTATTTT
CASSEGTGPTDTQYF
>.|TRBJ1-3|TRBV19|.
TGTGCCAGTAGTATCTCAGGTTTGGGCTACCGCTCTGGAAACACCATATATTTT
CASSISGLGYRSGNTIYF
>.|TRBJ1-5|TRBV24-1|.
TGTGCCACCAGTCAGACATTTGGTCATCAGCCCCAGCATTTT
CATSQTFGHQPQHF
>TRBD1|TRBJ2-1|TRBV5-6|.
TGTGCCAGCAGACCTCCTTCCGGGACAGGGGGTAATGAGCAGTTCTTC
CASRPPSGTGGNEQFF
>TRBD1|TRBJ1-3|TRBV11-2|.
TGTGCCAGCAGCTTAGATCTGAGGACAGGAGCAAACACCATATATTTT
CASSLDLRTGANTIYF
>TRBD1|TRBJ1-2|TRBV18|.
TGTGCCAGCTCATTGGACAGGGCCGCTAACTATGGCTACACCTTC
CASSLDRAANYGYTF
>.|TRBJ2-1|TRBV15|.
TGTGCCACCAGCACCGCGGCGGTCTATGAGCAGTTCTTC
CATSTAAVYEQFF
>.|TRBJ2-3|TRBV5-4|.
TGTGCCAGCAGCTTCCAGGGGGGCAGCACAGATACGCAGTATTTT
CASSFQGGSTDTQYF
>TRBD2|TRBJ2-3|TRBV28|.
TGTGCCAGCAGACCAGCTAGCGGGGGGGCTTGGTCAGATACGCAGTATTTT
CASRPASGGAWSDTQYF
>.|TRBJ2-1|TRBV19|once
TGTGCCAGTACCCCCAGGGATTCCTACAATGAGCAGTTCTTC
CASTPRDSYNEQFF
>TRBD1|TRBJ2-2|TRBV11-2|few
TGTGCCAGCAGCCCACGGACAGGGAGCGAGCTGTTTTTT
CASSPRTGSELFF
>TRBD1|TRBJ1-2|TRBV29-1|.
TGCAGCGCTGAAAGACAGGGGGCTCACTATGGCTACACCTTC
CSAERQGAHYGYTF
>TRBD1|TRBJ1-6|TRBV11-2|.
TGTGGCGGACAGGGCAATGAGAATTCACCCCTCCACTTT
CGGQGNENSPLHF
>.|TRBJ1-2|TRBV3-1/TRBV3-2|.
TGTGCCAGCAGTCAAGATACAAACACCCGCTATGGCTACACCTTC
CASSQDTNTRYGYTF
>TRBD1|TRBJ2-7|TRBV18|.
TGTGCCAGCTCAGCAACCGGGACAGTTGTCGAGCAGTACTTC
CASSATGTVVEQYF
>.|TRBJ2-3|TRBV9|once
TGTGCCAGCAGCGTAGGGGGGCGGGATACGCAGTATTTT
CASSVGGRDTQYF
>.|TRBJ1-1|TRBV7-2|.
TGTGCCAGCAGCTTCGGATTCAGGGGAGGGGCTGAAGCTTTCTTT
CASSFGFRGGAEAFF
>TRBD1|TRBJ2-7|TRBV11-2|.
TGTGCCAGCAGCTTAGGGACAGGGACCCGCGAGCAGTACTTC
CASSLGTGTREQYF
>.|TRBJ1-2|TRBV12-3/TRBV12-4|.
TGTGCCAGCAGTTTTGGCAGAAGCTATGGCTACACCTTC
CASSFGRSYGYTF
>.|TRBJ1-6|TRBV5-6|.
TGTGCCAGCAGCCCCCGGGTCTCTGGTTCACCCCTCCACTTT
CASSPRVSGSPLHF
>TRBD1|TRBJ1-6|TRBV5-6|.
TGTGCCAGCAAACTACGGGACAGGGATAATTCACCCCTCCACTTT
CASKLRDRDNSPLHF
>.|TRBJ1-3|TRBV3-1/TRBV3-2|.
TGTGCCAGCAGCCTAGATAACAGGGTATCTGGAAACACCATATATTTT
CASSLDNRVSGNTIYF